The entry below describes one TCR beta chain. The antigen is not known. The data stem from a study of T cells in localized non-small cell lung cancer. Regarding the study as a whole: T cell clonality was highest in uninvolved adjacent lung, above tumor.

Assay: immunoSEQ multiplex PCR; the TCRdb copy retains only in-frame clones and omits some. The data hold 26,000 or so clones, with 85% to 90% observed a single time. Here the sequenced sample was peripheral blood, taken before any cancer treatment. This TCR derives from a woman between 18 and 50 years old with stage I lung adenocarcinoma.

The CDR3 protein is CASSFVSTGPENIQYF. The CDR3 DNA follows: TGTGCCAGCAGCTTTGTCTCGACAGGGCCAGAAAACATTCAGTACTTC. The V call is TRBV7-2, the J call TRBJ2-4, with 7 bases fitting TRBD1. The V gene's germline CDR1 is SGHTA and CDR2 FQGNSA. The CDR3 runs 16 residues. V gave up 3 bases and J gave up 5 bases; unmatched junction bases: 10.